This T cell receptor beta chain emerged from a study of CD8 T cells in ankylosing spondylitis. General observations from the study: Clones linked with disease were CD8+ and fairly uncommon in the peripheral blood. Some motif variants had been reported before (in reactive arthritis synovial fluid and blood). Clones tied to disease were said to be significantly enriched in matched ankylosing spondylitis synovial fluid. For ankylosing spondylitis blood, a TCR beta motif of under ten highly homologous variants appeared characteristic.

One entry per CDR3 protein, called by TCRdb with MiXCR from the 5' RACE reads. The sample carries about 42,000 distinct CDR3 sequences, less than 3% recorded once. This clonotype was seen ten or more times. Antigen: not known. V shed 1 base and J shed 4 bases, with 11 bases lying between them. Germline lookup yields CDR1 SGDLS and CDR2 YYNGEE. The CDR3 totals 14 residues. The origin of this receptor is a male donor with ankylosing spondylitis or in good health (not recorded which). Sequencing input: blood, either unsorted or a sorted T cell fraction (not recorded which). The chain recombines TRBV9 with TRBJ2-5, with a possible D match to TRBD1 (5 bases). The CDR3 sequence: CASSVSQGLETQYF. The CDR3 coding sequence is TGTGCCAGCAGCGTATCGCAGGGTTTAGAGACCCAGTACTTC.